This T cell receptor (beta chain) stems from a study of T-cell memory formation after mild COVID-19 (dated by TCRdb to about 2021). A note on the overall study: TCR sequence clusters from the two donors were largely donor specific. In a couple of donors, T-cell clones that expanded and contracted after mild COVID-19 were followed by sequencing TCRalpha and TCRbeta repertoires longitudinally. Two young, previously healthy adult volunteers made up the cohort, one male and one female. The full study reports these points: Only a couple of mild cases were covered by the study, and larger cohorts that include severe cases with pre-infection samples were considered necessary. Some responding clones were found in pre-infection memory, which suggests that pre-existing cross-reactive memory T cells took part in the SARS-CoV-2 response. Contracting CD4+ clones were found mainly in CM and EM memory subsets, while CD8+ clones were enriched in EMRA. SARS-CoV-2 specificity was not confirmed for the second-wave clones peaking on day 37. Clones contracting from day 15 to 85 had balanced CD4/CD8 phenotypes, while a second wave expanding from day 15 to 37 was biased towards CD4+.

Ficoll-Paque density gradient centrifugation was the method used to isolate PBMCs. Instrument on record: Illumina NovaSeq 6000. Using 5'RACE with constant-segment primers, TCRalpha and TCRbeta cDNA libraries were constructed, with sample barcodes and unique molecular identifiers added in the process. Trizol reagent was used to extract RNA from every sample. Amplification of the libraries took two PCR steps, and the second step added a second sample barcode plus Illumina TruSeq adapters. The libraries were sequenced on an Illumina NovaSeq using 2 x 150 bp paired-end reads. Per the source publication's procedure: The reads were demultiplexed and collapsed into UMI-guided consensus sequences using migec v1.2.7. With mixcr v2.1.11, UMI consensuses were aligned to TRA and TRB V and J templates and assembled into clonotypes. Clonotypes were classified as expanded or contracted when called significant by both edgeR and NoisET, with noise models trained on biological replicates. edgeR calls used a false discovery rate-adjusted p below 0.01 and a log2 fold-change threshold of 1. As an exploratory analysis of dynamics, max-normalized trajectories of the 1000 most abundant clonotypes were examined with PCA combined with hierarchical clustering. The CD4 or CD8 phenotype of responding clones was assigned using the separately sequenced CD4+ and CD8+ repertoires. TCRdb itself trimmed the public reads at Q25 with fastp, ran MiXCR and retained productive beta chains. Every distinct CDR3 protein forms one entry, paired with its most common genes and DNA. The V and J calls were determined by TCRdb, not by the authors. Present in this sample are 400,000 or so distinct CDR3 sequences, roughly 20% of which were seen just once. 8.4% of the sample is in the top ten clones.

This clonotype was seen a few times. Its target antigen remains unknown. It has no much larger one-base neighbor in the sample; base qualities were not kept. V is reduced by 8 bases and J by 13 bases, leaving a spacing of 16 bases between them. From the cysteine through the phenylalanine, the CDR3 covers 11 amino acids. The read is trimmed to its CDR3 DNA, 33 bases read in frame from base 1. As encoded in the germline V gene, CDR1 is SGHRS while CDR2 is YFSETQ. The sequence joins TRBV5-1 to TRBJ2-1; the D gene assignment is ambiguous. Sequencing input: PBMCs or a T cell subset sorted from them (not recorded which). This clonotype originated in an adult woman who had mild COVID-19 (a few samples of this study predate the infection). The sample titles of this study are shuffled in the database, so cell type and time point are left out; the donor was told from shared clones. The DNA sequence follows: TGCGCCAGTAACCTTGGGTCCTTTCAGTTCTTC. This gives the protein CASNLGSFQFF.